Presented here are 7 T cell receptor beta chains from one specimen sequenced in a study of PD-L1 blockade in urothelial cancer. Assay: immunoSEQ multiplex PCR; the TCRdb copy retains only in-frame clones and omits some. The sample has around 92,000 clones, roughly nine tenths seen once. Time point noted: pretreatment peripheral blood. The material sequenced was PBMCs, taken around atezolizumab (anti-PD-L1) treatment. The receptor source for this set is a woman aged 80 or over with urothelial cancer.

This chain joins TRBV5-6 and TRBJ2-7; the D gene is possibly TRBD1 (5 bases). Trimming left V 3 bases short and J 3 bases short, with 10 bases between. Germline-derived CDR1 and CDR2 are SGHDT and YYEEEE. This CDR3 is built from 13 residues. CDR3 in DNA: TGTGCCAGCAGCTCCAGGGCTTTCTACGAGCAGTACTTC. Translation: CASSSRAFYEQYF.

The chain's CDR3 is CASSFSRGLSYEQYF. In DNA form, the CDR3 reads TGTGCCAGCAGCTTTAGCCGCGGCCTCTCCTACGAGCAGTACTTC. The rearrangement links TRBV7-2 to TRBJ2-7; D gene unclear. The V end lost 3 bases, the J end lost 0 bases, and 12 bases lay between the germline ends. This CDR3 is built from 15 residues. From germline, CDR1 is SGHTA and CDR2 FQGNSA.

The chain carries TRBV5-1 and TRBJ1-1; D is possibly TRBD1 (5 bases). V was clipped by 0 bases and J by 4 bases, with 13 bases between them. CDR1 SGHRS and CDR2 YFSETQ come from the germline V gene. The CDR3 runs 15 residues. Here the CDR3 reads CASSLASFGGTEAFF. The CDR3, as DNA: TGCGCCAGCAGCTTGGCCAGCTTCGGGGGCACTGAAGCTTTCTTT.

The V and J genes are TRBV7-8 and TRBJ2-1; 7 nucleotides align to TRBD2. Germline V gene lookup returns CDR1 SGHVS and CDR2 FQNEAQ. The V and J ends lost 5 bases and 4 bases, in that order; junction bases with no gene match: 5. There are 14 residues in the CDR3. CDR3 loop: CASSRDYRYNEQFF. The CDR3 nucleotides are TGTGCCAGCAGCCGGGACTACCGGTACAATGAGCAGTTCTTC.

J is TRBJ2-7 and V is TRBV7-7; 13 positions agree with TRBD2. J gave up 6 bases and V 5 bases, and 7 bases lay outside the gene matches. Germline values: CDR1 SSHAT, CDR2 FNYEAQ (reference sequence). CDR3 size: 15 residues. As DNA, the CDR3 is TGTGCCAGCAGCATCGGGACTAGCGGGATTGGCGAGCAGTACTTC. The encoded protein is CASSIGTSGIGEQYF.

The chain joins TRBV28 to TRBJ1-1, with D possibly TRBD1 on 5 matching bases. This CDR3 spans 14 amino acids. Trimming shortened V by 6 bases and J by 10 bases, and 21 bases separated the two germline ends. CDR1 is MDHEN, CDR2 SYDVKM, per germline. The CDR3 is CASSPGDFLRGAFF. In DNA form, the CDR3 reads TGTGCCAGCAGCCCCGGGGACTTTCTGAGAGGAGCTTTCTTT.

This clone was detected only a few times. The chain couples TRBV7-3 to TRBJ2-7; TRBD1 might be the D (7 bases). This CDR3 region has 15 residues. Trimming removed 5 bases from V and 3 bases from J, with 17 bases in between. Germline V lookup: CDR1 SGHTA, CDR2 FQGTGA. The CDR3 here is CASSPRGDSHYEQYF. CDR3 sequence (DNA): TGTGCCAGCAGCCCCCGCGGGGACAGCCACTACGAGCAGTACTTC.